The 28 T cell receptor beta chains below all came from one sample that was sequenced in a study of T cells after posttransplantation cyclophosphamide (dated by TCRdb to 2016 to 2018). The library was generated by the immunoSEQ multiplex PCR assay. TCRdb provides this immuneACCESS table in a form limited to in-frame rearrangements. Some clones are lacking; in checked studies, under half of them reflect an unresolved V gene, and why the rest are absent is not known. There are approximately 26,000 clones in this sample, and none of them is a singleton. The top ten clones comprise about 4.5% of the sample. What was sequenced was PBMCs. The source is a woman in her 50s in good health, CMV-negative, and a related stem cell transplant donor.

This clone came up many times. The chain is built from TRBV7-9 and TRBJ2-5; 11 bases are shared with TRBD2. The germline V gene encodes CDR1 SEHNR and CDR2 FQNEAQ (reference sequence). The CDR3 has 16 residues. V lost 2 bases, J lost 4 bases, and 6 bases stayed unmatched. CDR3 region: CASSLLAGGPRETQYF. CDR3 nucleotides: TGTGCCAGCAGCTTATTAGCGGGGGGGCCGCGAGAGACCCAGTACTTC.

This clone came up many times. V is TRBV6-5 and J is TRBJ2-6; the match to TRBD1 covers 8 bases. Trimming removed 9 bases from V and 4 bases from J; junction bases left unmatched: 5. Germline CDR1 reads MNHEY; CDR2 reads SVGAGI. The CDR3 extends over 14 amino acids. CDR3 DNA sequence: TGTGCCAGTACAGGGGGAGCAGGGGCCAACGTCCTGACTTTC. As protein: CASTGGAGANVLTF.

This clone was recorded at least ten times. CDR3 nucleotides: TGTGCCAGTAGTATACTGCGGGGCTCGGATGGGGAGACCCAGTACTTC. Its protein product is CASSILRGSDGETQYF. The V call is TRBV19, the J call TRBJ2-5; D perhaps matches TRBD2 (6 bases). Trimming pared 2 bases from V and 5 bases from J, leaving 18 bases between. CDR3 length equals 16 residues. Per germline, CDR1 LNHDA and CDR2 SQIVND (reference sequence).

This clone was seen many times. The chain uses TRBV5-1 and TRBJ2-7; 7 positions match TRBD1. The CDR3 length is 18 residues. After removal of 4 bases from V and 5 bases from J, the junction contained 21 bases not matched to a gene. Germline values: CDR1 SGHRS, CDR2 YFSETQ. The CDR3 loop reads CASSHLSNRQGFSDEQYF. The CDR3 DNA is TGCGCCAGCAGCCATCTATCAAATCGACAGGGTTTTTCAGACGAGCAGTACTTC.

This clone has a count of ten or more. The chain has TRBV6-1 and TRBJ2-3, with no clear D. The CDR3 has 12 residues. Germline lookup yields CDR1 MNHNS and CDR2 SASEGT. V shed 5 bases and J shed 5 bases, with 8 bases lying between them. Here the CDR3 DNA reads TGTGCCAGCAGTCCCGGGTTAGATACGCAGTATTTT. This codes for CASSPGLDTQYF.

In this sample, this clone turned up many times. The chain uses TRBV29-1 and TRBJ1-2; D unclear. V was shortened by 8 bases and J by 4 bases, with 11 bases between the two germline ends. The V gene's germline CDR1 is SQVTM and CDR2 ANQGSEA. The CDR3 has 11 residues. The CDR3, as DNA: TGCAGCTCCTGGTGGGCCTATGGCTACACCTTC. Its translation: CSSWWAYGYTF.

This clone was seen ten or more times. The chain couples TRBV11-1 to TRBJ2-5; no firm D call. Between the trimmed V and J ends, which lost 2 bases and 4 bases, there was a span of 5 bases. From germline, CDR1 is SGHAT and CDR2 FQDESV (reference sequence). The CDR3 spans 12 residues. CDR3: CASSLKRETQYF. As DNA, the CDR3 is TGTGCCAGCAGCTTAAAGCGAGAGACCCAGTACTTC. The whole variable domain, remainder taken from reference TRBV11-1 and TRBJ2-5, is EAEVAQSPRYKITEKSQAVAFWCDPISGHATLYWYRQILGQGPELLVQFQDESVVDDSQLPKDRFSAERLKGVDSTLKIQPAELGDSAMYLCASSLKRETQYFGPGTRLLVL.

This clone was recorded at least ten times. The chain employs TRBV28 and TRBJ2-1; tentative D call: TRBD2 (6 bases). Trimming removed 5 bases at V and 7 bases at J, with 12 bases between. There are 13 residues in the CDR3. Germline lookup yields CDR1 MDHEN and CDR2 SYDVKM. The CDR3 is CASSPPGANEQFF. As DNA, the CDR3 is TGTGCCAGCAGTCCCCCGGGAGCGAATGAGCAGTTCTTC.

This clone has at least ten counts. V is TRBV2 and J is TRBJ1-5, with 8 bases identical to TRBD1. Trimming took 4 bases from V and 6 from J; bases not matched to a gene: 5. This CDR3 has 14 residues. Germline-derived CDR1 and CDR2 are SNHLY and FYNNEI. The CDR3 region is CASSGQGAGQPQHF. The CDR3 DNA reads TGTGCCAGCAGTGGGCAGGGGGCGGGTCAGCCCCAGCATTTT.

This clone has a count of ten or more. The chain combines TRBV5-1 with TRBJ1-2; the match to TRBD1 covers 10 bases. Germline CDR1 and CDR2: SGHRS and YFSETQ. The junction had 7 bases not matched to a gene; V was cut back by 1 base and J by 7 bases. CDR3 length: 15 residues. CDR3 sequence reads: CASSLRDRGRGGYTF. The CDR3 DNA reads as TGCGCCAGCAGCTTGCGAGACAGGGGGCGTGGTGGCTACACCTTC.

This clone was counted ten times or more. The chain is built from TRBV5-6 and TRBJ1-6, with 7 positions matching TRBD1. The CDR3 is made up of 17 amino acids. V lost 4 bases, J lost 6 bases, and 13 bases stayed unmatched. CDR1 SGHDT and CDR2 YYEEEE come from the germline V gene. CDR3 protein: CASSRTGGGVSNSPLHF. The CDR3 bases are TGTGCCAGCAGCCGGACGGGAGGGGGCGTTAGTAATTCACCCCTCCACTTT.

This clone was picked up a small number of times. This rearrangement joins TRBV6-5 to TRBJ1-1; the D gene is possibly TRBD1 (6 bases). Trimming removed 6 bases at V and 6 bases at J, with 11 bases between. This CDR3 region has 12 residues. Germline-derived CDR1 and CDR2 are MNHEY and SVGAGI. This chain's CDR3 is CASRGTLSEAFF. The CDR3 DNA is TGTGCCAGCAGAGGGACACTCTCTGAAGCTTTCTTT.

In its sample, this clone was seen many times. The chain links TRBV30 to TRBJ2-7, with a tentative D call TRBD2 (5 bases). The CDR3 is 12 amino acids. The ends were cut back, 2 bases at V and 1 base at J, with 6 bases in the middle. The germline CDR1 and CDR2 sequences are GTSNPN and SVGIG (reference sequence). CDR3 sequence reads: CAWSRTSYEQYF. The CDR3 region has the DNA TGTGCCTGGAGTCGGACTTCCTACGAGCAGTACTTC.

At least ten counts were recorded for this clone. V usage is TRBV27 and J usage is TRBJ2-4, with 15 bases lining up with TRBD2. With 6 bases clipped from V and 9 bases from J, the junction kept 12 bases outside the gene matches. Germline V gene lookup returns CDR1 MNHEY and CDR2 SMNVEV (reference sequence). The CDR3 extends over 17 amino acids. CDR3 sequence reads: CASRITGLAGGPGIQYF. The CDR3 bases are TGTGCCAGCAGGATCACCGGACTAGCGGGAGGGCCAGGCATTCAGTACTTC.

This clone was counted at least ten times. The V call is TRBV4-2, the J call TRBJ2-1; no reliable D call. Trimming pared 0 bases from V and 1 base from J, leaving 10 bases between. The CDR3 is made up of 16 amino acids. Germline V gene lookup returns CDR1 LGHNA and CDR2 YNFKEQ. This CDR3 is CASSQEELISYNEQFF. The CDR3 DNA reads as TGTGCCAGCAGCCAAGAAGAACTTATTTCCTACAATGAGCAGTTCTTC.

This clone has at least ten counts. The chain has TRBV5-4 and TRBJ2-5, with TRBD2 identical over 8 bases. The V and J ends lost 4 bases and 4 bases, in that order; junction bases with no gene match: 3. CDR3 length equals 13 residues. The germline gives CDR1 SGHNT, CDR2 YYREEE (reference sequence). The CDR3 loop reads CASSGGTRETQYF. The CDR3 DNA follows: TGTGCCAGCAGCGGGGGGACTAGAGAGACCCAGTACTTC.

This clone occurred many times. The chain links TRBV4-3 to TRBJ1-2, with 7 bases that match TRBD1. With V trimmed by 1 base and J by 4 bases, 9 bases remained unmatched. CDR3 length equals 16 residues. Per germline, CDR1 LGHNA and CDR2 YSLEER. CDR3 protein: CASSQVPLTGIYGYTF. In nucleotides, the CDR3 is TGCGCCAGCAGCCAAGTCCCTCTGACAGGGATCTATGGCTACACCTTC.

The sample holds many counts of this clone. The genes are TRBV6-5 and TRBJ2-7; 9 nucleotides align to TRBD1. CDR3 length: 15 amino acids. V trimming: 6 bases; J trimming: 3 bases; junction bases outside the gene matches: 9. CDR1 is MNHEY and CDR2 is SVGAGI in the germline V gene. The CDR3 bases are TGTGCCAGCAGCTCCCCGGGACAGGGAGACTACGAGCAGTACTTC. It encodes CASSSPGQGDYEQYF.

This clone was picked up many times. The V call is TRBV18, the J call TRBJ2-5; 8 bases match TRBD2. The junction had 4 bases not matched to a gene; V was cut back by 5 bases and J by 5 bases. Germline V gives CDR1 KGHSH, CDR2 LQKENI. This CDR3 comprises 13 residues. The CDR3 here is CASSGSGTETQYF. CDR3 nucleotide sequence: TGTGCCAGCTCAGGTAGCGGGACGGAGACCCAGTACTTC.

This clone was counted at least ten times. CDR3 sequence: CASSPTTRGTPAAFF. In DNA form, the CDR3 reads TGTGCCAGTAGTCCAACGACCAGGGGGACCCCTGCAGCTTTCTTT. This chain links TRBV19 with TRBJ1-1; TRBD1 agrees at 7 bases. J gave up 10 bases and V 5 bases, and 16 bases lay outside the gene matches. CDR3 size: 15 residues. Germline assignment: CDR1 LNHDA and CDR2 SQIVND (reference sequence).

There are many counts of this clone. This rearrangement joins TRBV7-6 to TRBJ2-7, with D possibly TRBD2 on 6 matching bases. The CDR3 sequence is 13 residues long. V shed 4 bases and J shed 7 bases, with 14 bases lying between them. The germline V gene has CDR1 SGHVS and CDR2 FNYEAQ. The DNA of the CDR3 is TGTGCCAGCAGCTCCCAACCTAGCGAAGAGCAGTACTTC. This gives the protein CASSSQPSEEQYF.

This clone was counted many times. Other DNA sequences of this sample code for an identical CDR3. This chain connects TRBV7-6 to TRBJ1-1, with no clear D. This CDR3 is built from 13 residues. Looked up from germline, CDR1 is SGHVS and CDR2 is FNYEAQ. V was clipped by 1 base and J by 3 bases, with 6 bases between them. CDR3 amino acids: CASSLGGHTEAFF. CDR3 in DNA: TGTGCCAGCAGCTTAGGTGGGCACACTGAAGCTTTCTTT.

This clone was observed at least ten times. The V and J genes are TRBV9 and TRBJ1-3; D gene unclear. The V end lost 4 bases, the J end lost 8 bases, and 13 bases lay between the germline ends. The CDR3 totals 13 residues. Germline-derived CDR1 and CDR2 are SGDLS and YYNGEE. DNA for the CDR3: TGTGCCAGCAGCTCTAGAGGCCTGGACACCATATATTTT. This codes for CASSSRGLDTIYF.

This clone was seen many times. The rearrangement links TRBV2 to TRBJ2-2, with 7 bases matching TRBD2. The CDR3 loop spans 13 amino acids. Trimming cost V 7 bases and J 9 bases; bases outside gene matches: 8. Germline CDR1 and CDR2: SNHLY and FYNNEI. The CDR3 nucleotides are TGTGCCAGCAAGCGGGATAGGGCGCGGGAGCTGTTTTTT. This gives the protein CASKRDRARELFF.

This clone was detected many times. The gene calls are TRBV11-2 and TRBJ2-7, with D tentatively TRBD1 (6 bases). Germline CDR1 reads SGHAT; CDR2 reads FQNNGV. Trimming removed 1 base from V and 0 bases from J, with 10 bases in between. This CDR3 spans 15 amino acids. In DNA form, the CDR3 reads TGTGCCAGCAGCTTAGGGGGGACACACTCCTACGAGCAGTACTTC. Residues: CASSLGGTHSYEQYF. Together with reference TRBV11-2 and TRBJ2-7, the CDR3 gives the full variable domain: EAGVAQSPRYKIIEKRQSVAFWCNPISGHATLYWYQQILGQGPKLLIQFQNNGVVDDSQLPKDRFSAERLKGVDSTLKIQPAKLEDSAVYLCASSLGGTHSYEQYFGPGTRLTVT.

This clone was seen many times. The chain combines TRBV18 with TRBJ2-3, with TRBD1 as a possible D gene (5 bases). Germline assignment: CDR1 KGHSH and CDR2 LQKENI. There are 16 residues in the CDR3. Trimming took 0 bases from V and 14 from J, leaving 24 bases between them. CDR3 loop: CASSPPMTATPWVLYF. In DNA form, the CDR3 reads TGTGCCAGCTCACCACCTATGACAGCAACCCCTTGGGTTTTGTATTTT.

This clone came up many times. The V and J genes are TRBV19 and TRBJ2-1; D is perhaps TRBD2 (5 bases). The CDR3 is 11 residues long. CDR1 is LNHDA and CDR2 is SQIVND in the germline V gene (reference sequence). Trimming removed 11 bases from V and 4 bases from J, with 9 bases in between. The CDR3 spells CAGSEYNEQFF. CDR3 nucleotides: TGTGCCGGGAGCGAGTACAATGAGCAGTTCTTC.

This clone was seen ten or more times. The chain employs TRBV5-1 and TRBJ1-3, with a tentative D call TRBD1 (5 bases). In germline, CDR1 is SGHRS, CDR2 YFSETQ. Trimming took off 4 bases at V and 4 bases at J, with 12 bases between the two ends. The CDR3 has 14 amino acids. The CDR3 region is CASSGGLSGNTIYF. The CDR3 DNA sequence: TGCGCCAGCAGCGGGGGACTTTCGGGAAACACCATATATTTT.